These 23 T cell receptor beta chains share one sample of origin, sequenced in a study of blood T cell repertoires in COVID-19. Produced via immunoSEQ multiplex PCR; TCRdb's table is partial and in-frame only. The sample holds a few hundred thousand clones, roughly 90% seen once. The sequencing input was PBMCs or T cells enriched from blood (not recorded which). All receptors come from a middle-aged woman who had been exposed to COVID-19.

The rearrangement links TRBV10-3 to TRBJ1-1; TRBD1 might be the D (5 bases). V lost 4 bases and J 4 bases, leaving 22 bases between the germline ends. The CDR3 runs to 17 residues. CDR1 is ENHRY, CDR2 SYGVKD, per germline. The CDR3: CAISGLPRAPESTEAFF. The CDR3 DNA is TGTGCCATCAGTGGGCTTCCCAGGGCGCCGGAGAGCACTGAAGCTTTCTTT.

The chain links TRBV15 to TRBJ1-2; 9 nucleotides match TRBD1. This CDR3 comprises 15 residues. Trimming cost V 0 bases and J 8 bases; bases outside gene matches: 7. CDR1 is LNHNV and CDR2 is YYDKDF in the germline V gene (reference sequence). For the CDR3, the DNA is TGTGCCACCAGCAGAGAGGTACAGGGGGCGCAAGGCTACACCTTC. Amino acid sequence: CATSREVQGAQGYTF.

V and J are TRBV5-1 and TRBJ1-1; TRBD1 agrees at 7 bases. V shed 0 bases and J 0 bases; nucleotides not matched to a gene: 5. CDR3 length: 16 amino acids. Germline loops: CDR1 SGHRS, CDR2 YFSETQ. The CDR3 DNA sequence: TGCGCCAGCAGCTTGGCCGGGACAGCCTTGAACACTGAAGCTTTCTTT. This gives the protein CASSLAGTALNTEAFF.

This chain uses TRBV25-1 with TRBJ2-7; weak D call: TRBD1 (6 bases). The CDR3 consists of 18 residues. The V gene's germline CDR1 is MGHDK and CDR2 SYGVNS. V was cut by 3 bases and J by 1 base, with 22 bases left in between. CDR3 region: CASSENGHRVGFSYEQYF. CDR3 sequence (DNA): TGTGCCAGCAGTGAGAACGGTCACAGGGTTGGGTTTTCCTACGAGCAGTACTTC.

The chain links TRBV6-2 or TRBV6-3 to TRBJ2-1; 7 nucleotides align to TRBD1. CDR1 is MNHEY, CDR2 SVGEGT, per germline. The CDR3 has 14 amino acids. After removal of 5 bases from V and 7 bases from J, the junction contained 8 bases not matched to a gene. The DNA of the CDR3 is TGTGCCAGCAGTACAGGGGCCGCCGTGAATGAGCAGTTCTTC. Translated: CASSTGAAVNEQFF.

The V and J genes are TRBV15 and TRBJ2-5; D possibly corresponds to TRBD2 (6 bases). CDR1 is LNHNV and CDR2 is YYDKDF in the germline V gene (reference sequence). V was shortened by 0 bases and J by 1 base, with 9 bases between the two germline ends. The CDR3 has 15 residues. As DNA, the CDR3 is TGTGCCACCAGCAGAGATCGGGGGACCCAAGAGACCCAGTACTTC. Its translation: CATSRDRGTQETQYF. The full variable domain, completed using reference TRBV15 and TRBJ2-5, is DAMVIQNPRYQVTQFGKPVTLSCSQTLNHNVMYWYQQKSSQAPKLLFHYYDKDFNNEADTPDNFQSRRPNTSFCFLDIRSPGLGDTAMYLCATSRDRGTQETQYFGPGTRLLVL.

This sequence joins TRBV7-2 and TRBJ1-2, with TRBD1 matching 10 bases. The CDR3 has 14 amino acids. Germline V gives CDR1 SGHTA, CDR2 FQGNSA. With V trimmed by 4 bases and J by 3 bases, 2 bases remained unmatched. The CDR3 region is CASSSDRGYYGYTF. The CDR3 DNA follows: TGTGCCAGCAGCTCGGACAGGGGGTACTATGGCTACACCTTC.

The V call is TRBV6-4, the J call TRBJ1-5, with D unclear. V was trimmed by 3 bases and J by 0 bases, leaving 6 bases between them. The CDR3 sequence is 14 residues long. The germline gives CDR1 MRHNA, CDR2 SNTAGT. CDR3 amino acids: CASSEFGSNQPQHF. In nucleotides, the CDR3 is TGTGCCAGCAGTGAATTCGGTAGCAATCAGCCCCAGCATTTT.

The chain carries TRBV5-1 and TRBJ2-1; D call uncertain. The germline gives CDR1 SGHRS, CDR2 YFSETQ. The V end was cut by 6 bases, the J end by 1 base, with 8 bases between. The CDR3 contains 13 residues. The CDR3 bases are TGCGCCAGCAAGGCGGAATCCTACAATGAGCAGTTCTTC. It codes for CASKAESYNEQFF.

The V call is TRBV5-4, the J call TRBJ2-5, with D perhaps matching TRBD2 (5 bases). From germline, CDR1 is SGHNT and CDR2 YYREEE (reference sequence). CDR3 length equals 13 residues. With 4 bases removed from V and 9 bases from J, the gap between germline ends came to 16 bases. CDR3 sequence reads: CASSRGPDGSQYF. The CDR3 DNA sequence: TGTGCCAGCAGCCGGGGTCCCGACGGGTCCCAGTACTTC.

The rearrangement joins TRBV10-2 to TRBJ1-2; D unclear. The CDR3 is 12 residues long. Germline V lookup: CDR1 WSHSY, CDR2 SAAADI. Trimming cost V 2 bases and J 7 bases, with 8 bases left between them. Here the CDR3 DNA reads TGCGCCAGCAGTGAGCAGGCCCTTGGCTACACCTTC. This gives the protein CASSEQALGYTF.

The chain joins TRBV7-2 to TRBJ1-1; the D is unclear. This CDR3 has 17 amino acids. Germline V gene lookup returns CDR1 SGHTA and CDR2 FQGNSA. V was cut by 5 bases and J by 2 bases, with 21 bases left in between. CDR3 in DNA: TGTGCCAGCAGCCCTAGCGGGCCTGCTCGTTACAACACTGAAGCTTTCTTT. Residues: CASSPSGPARYNTEAFF. Full variable domain (outside the CDR3, taken from reference TRBV7-2 and TRBJ1-1): GAGVSQSPSNKVTEKGKDVELRCDPISGHTALYWYRQSLGQGLEFLIYFQGNSAPDKSGLPSDRFSAERTGGSVSTLTIQRTQQEDSAVYLCASSPSGPARYNTEAFFGQGTRLTVV.

V usage is TRBV5-6 and J usage is TRBJ2-3; 8 bases are shared with TRBD2. The junction had 4 bases not matched to a gene; V was cut back by 1 base and J by 6 bases. The length of the CDR3 is 14 residues. CDR1 SGHDT and CDR2 YYEEEE come from the germline V gene. The CDR3 spells CASSLLAGSDTQYF. CDR3 coding DNA: TGTGCCAGCAGCTTGTTAGCGGGGTCTGATACGCAGTATTTT.

The chain joins TRBV9 to TRBJ2-7, with D unclear. V lost 0 bases, J lost 7 bases, and 11 bases lay in between. CDR3 length equals 13 residues. Germline CDR1 is SGDLS and CDR2 is YYNGEE. CDR3 sequence reads: CASSVATAGEQYF. The CDR3 DNA reads as TGTGCCAGCAGCGTAGCTACGGCCGGGGAGCAGTACTTC. The entire variable domain, with the rest obtained from reference TRBV9 and TRBJ2-7, is as follows: DSGVTQTPKHLITATGQRVTLRCSPRSGDLSVYWYQQSLDQGLQFLIQYYNGEERAKGNILERFSAQQFPDLHSELNLSSLELGDSALYFCASSVATAGEQYFGPGTRLTVT.

This clone appeared once. The rearrangement links TRBV10-3 to TRBJ2-1; 9 nucleotides agree with TRBD2. The CDR3 totals 16 residues. Germline CDR1 and CDR2: ENHRY and SYGVKD. The V segment lost 4 bases and the J segment 0 bases; nucleotides outside the gene matches: 4. CDR3 nucleotide sequence: TGTGCCATCAGTGGGCTAGCGGGGAGCTCCTACAATGAGCAGTTCTTC. The encoded protein is CAISGLAGSSYNEQFF.

This clone was counted once. The V and J genes are TRBV2 and TRBJ2-3; D might be TRBD2 (6 bases). Germline CDR1 is SNHLY and CDR2 is FYNNEI. Trimming shortened V by 2 bases and J by 7 bases, and 19 bases separated the two germline ends. CDR3 length: 16 residues. For the CDR3, the DNA is TGTGCCAGCAGTGAAACTAGCTTGGTTCCGGGAAATACGCAGTATTTT. This translates into CASSETSLVPGNTQYF.

This clone has a handful of counts. In DNA, the CDR3 is TGTGCCAGCAGCTTTACAGGGGGGCAGTTCTTC. As protein: CASSFTGGQFF. The chain is built from TRBV7-9 and TRBJ2-1; 8 bases match TRBD1. The germline V gene has CDR1 SEHNR and CDR2 FQNEAQ (reference sequence). The V segment lost 3 bases and the J segment 12 bases; nucleotides outside the gene matches: 1. CDR3 length equals 11 residues.

The V call is TRBV12-5, the J call TRBJ2-7, with a weak D call TRBD1 (6 bases). This CDR3 region has 15 residues. With 0 bases removed from V and 4 bases from J, the gap between germline ends came to 13 bases. CDR1 LGHNT and CDR2 FRNRAP come from the germline V gene. CDR3 bases: TGTGCTAGTGGTTTGGTGTCCGGGCAGGGGTACGAGCAGTACTTC. This translates into CASGLVSGQGYEQYF.

In regard to this clone: Since no conserved phenylalanine or tryptophan closes the CDR3, a read error is the likely cause. The DNA is omitted, as the CDR3 cannot be located on it reliably, and the CDR3 follows TCRdb's listing. The V gene is TRBV27, the J gene TRBJ1-1; the table's D call, TRBD1, has no DNA check behind it. The germline CDR1 and CDR2 sequences are MNHEY and SMNVEV (reference sequence). The CDR3 is 12 residues long, counting both termini. The CDR3: CASSTLPGQPYI.

The chain recombines TRBV9 with TRBJ2-3, with 9 bases matching TRBD2. Germline CDR1 and CDR2: SGDLS and YYNGEE. Trimming cost V 4 bases and J 5 bases; bases outside gene matches: 20. CDR3 length: 19 amino acids. Here the CDR3 DNA reads TGTGCCAGCAGCCCTCGGCTAGCGGGATCCCTCAGCCTCGTAGATACGCAGTATTTT. This translates into CASSPRLAGSLSLVDTQYF.

The genes are TRBV7-9 and TRBJ1-4, with D unclear. Germline lookup yields CDR1 SEHNR and CDR2 FQNEAQ (reference sequence). The CDR3 runs to 13 residues. V lost 2 bases to trimming and J lost 7 bases, with 8 bases between them. The CDR3 DNA is TGTGCCAGCAGCTTACGGCGGGGTGAAAAACTGTTTTTT. It encodes CASSLRRGEKLFF.

The chain is built from TRBV11-2 and TRBJ1-1, with TRBD1 as a possible D gene (6 bases). Trimming left V 5 bases short and J 6 bases short, with 16 bases between. Germline CDR1 and CDR2: SGHAT and FQNNGV. The CDR3 is 14 amino acids. CDR3 in amino acids: CASSQTGFGAEAFF. The DNA for the CDR3 is TGTGCCAGCAGCCAAACAGGGTTTGGGGCTGAAGCTTTCTTT.

The CDR3 is CAISAQGPGTEAFF. The CDR3 DNA is TGTGCCATCAGTGCCCAGGGGCCGGGGACTGAAGCTTTCTTT. The chain has TRBV10-3 and TRBJ1-1; tentative D call: TRBD1 (6 bases). CDR1 is ENHRY and CDR2 is SYGVKD in the germline V gene. The CDR3 has 14 residues. Deletions cut 4 bases from V and 5 bases from J, with 14 bases between.